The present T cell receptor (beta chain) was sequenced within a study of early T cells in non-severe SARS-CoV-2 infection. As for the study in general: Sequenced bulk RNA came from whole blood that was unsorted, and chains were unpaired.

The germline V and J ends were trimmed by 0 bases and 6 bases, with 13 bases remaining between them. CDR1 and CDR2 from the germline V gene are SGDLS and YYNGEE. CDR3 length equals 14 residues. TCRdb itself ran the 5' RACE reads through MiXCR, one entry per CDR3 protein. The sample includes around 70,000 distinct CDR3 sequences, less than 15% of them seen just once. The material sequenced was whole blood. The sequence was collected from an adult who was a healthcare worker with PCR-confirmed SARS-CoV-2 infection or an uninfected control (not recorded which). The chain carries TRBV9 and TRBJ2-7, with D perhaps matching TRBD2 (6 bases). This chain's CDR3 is CASSVGGLETEQYF. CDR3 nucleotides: TGTGCCAGCAGCGTAGGGGGACTGGAGACCGAGCAGTACTTC. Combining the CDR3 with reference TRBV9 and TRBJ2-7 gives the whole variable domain DSGVTQTPKHLITATGQRVTLRCSPRSGDLSVYWYQQSLDQGLQFLIQYYNGEERAKGNILERFSAQQFPDLHSELNLSSLELGDSALYFCASSVGGLETEQYFGPGTRLTVT.